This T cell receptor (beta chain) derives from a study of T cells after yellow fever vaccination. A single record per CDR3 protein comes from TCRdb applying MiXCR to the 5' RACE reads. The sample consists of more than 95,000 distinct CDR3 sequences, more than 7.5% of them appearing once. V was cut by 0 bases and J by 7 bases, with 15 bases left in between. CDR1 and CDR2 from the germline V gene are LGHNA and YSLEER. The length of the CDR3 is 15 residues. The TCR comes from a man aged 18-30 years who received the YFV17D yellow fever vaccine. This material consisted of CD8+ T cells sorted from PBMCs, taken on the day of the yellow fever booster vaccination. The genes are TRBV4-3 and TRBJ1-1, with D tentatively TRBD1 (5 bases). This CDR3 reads CASSQDSGGTVEAFF. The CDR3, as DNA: TGCGCCAGCAGCCAAGATAGTGGGGGGACGGTTGAAGCTTTCTTT.